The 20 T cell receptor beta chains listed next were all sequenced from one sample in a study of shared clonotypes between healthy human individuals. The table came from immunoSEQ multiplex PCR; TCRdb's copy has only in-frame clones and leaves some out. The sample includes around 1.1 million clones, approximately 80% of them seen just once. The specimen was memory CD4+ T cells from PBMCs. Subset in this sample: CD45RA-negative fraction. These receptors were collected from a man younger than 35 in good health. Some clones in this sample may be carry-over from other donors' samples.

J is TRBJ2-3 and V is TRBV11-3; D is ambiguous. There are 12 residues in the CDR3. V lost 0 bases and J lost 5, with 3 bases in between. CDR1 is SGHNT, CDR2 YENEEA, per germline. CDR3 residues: CASSLEGDTQYF. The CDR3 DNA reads TGTGCCAGCAGCTTAGAGGGAGATACGCAGTATTTT.

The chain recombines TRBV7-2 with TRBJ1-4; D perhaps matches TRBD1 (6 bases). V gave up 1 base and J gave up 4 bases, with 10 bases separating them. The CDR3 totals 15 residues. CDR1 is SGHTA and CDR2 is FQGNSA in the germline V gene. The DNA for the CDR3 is TGTGCCAGCAGCTTAGATGGACAGTTTAATGAAAAACTGTTTTTT. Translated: CASSLDGQFNEKLFF.

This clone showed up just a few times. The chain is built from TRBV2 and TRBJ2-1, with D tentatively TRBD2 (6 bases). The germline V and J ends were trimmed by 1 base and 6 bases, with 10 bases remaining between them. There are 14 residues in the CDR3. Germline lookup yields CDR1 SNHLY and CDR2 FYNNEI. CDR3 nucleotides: TGTGCCAGCAGTGAAGGGAGGGTACCCAATGAGCAGTTCTTC. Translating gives CASSEGRVPNEQFF.

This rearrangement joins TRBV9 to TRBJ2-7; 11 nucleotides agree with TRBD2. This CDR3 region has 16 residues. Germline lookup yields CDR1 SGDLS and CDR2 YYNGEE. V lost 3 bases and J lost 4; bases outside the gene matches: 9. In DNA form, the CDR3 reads TGTGCCAGCAGCGGACCCCTGGGACTAGCGGAATACGAGCAGTACTTC. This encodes CASSGPLGLAEYEQYF.

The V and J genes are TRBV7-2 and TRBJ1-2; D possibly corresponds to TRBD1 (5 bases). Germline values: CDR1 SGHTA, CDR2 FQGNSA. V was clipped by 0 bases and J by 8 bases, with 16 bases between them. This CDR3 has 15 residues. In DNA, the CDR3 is TGTGCCAGCAGCTTAGCGCTATGGCAGGGAGGCGGCTACACCTTC. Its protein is CASSLALWQGGGYTF.

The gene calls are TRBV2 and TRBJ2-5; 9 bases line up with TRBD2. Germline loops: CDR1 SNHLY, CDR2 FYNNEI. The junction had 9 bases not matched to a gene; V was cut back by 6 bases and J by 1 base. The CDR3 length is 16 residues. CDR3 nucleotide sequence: TGTGCCAGCAGACGCTGGGGCGGGGGGGCCCAAGAGACCCAGTACTTC. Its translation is CASRRWGGGAQETQYF.

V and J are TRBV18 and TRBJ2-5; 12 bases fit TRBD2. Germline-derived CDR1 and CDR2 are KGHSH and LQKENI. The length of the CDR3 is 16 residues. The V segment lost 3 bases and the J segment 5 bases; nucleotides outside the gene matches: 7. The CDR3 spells CASSPTLAGGFETQYF. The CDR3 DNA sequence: TGTGCCAGCTCACCGACACTAGCGGGAGGCTTTGAGACCCAGTACTTC.

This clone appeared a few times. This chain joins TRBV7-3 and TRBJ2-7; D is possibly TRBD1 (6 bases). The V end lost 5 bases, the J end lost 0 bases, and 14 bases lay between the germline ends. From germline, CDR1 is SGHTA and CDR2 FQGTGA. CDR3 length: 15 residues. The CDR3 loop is CASSEAGTPSYEQYF. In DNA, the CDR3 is TGTGCCAGCAGCGAGGCCGGGACACCCTCCTACGAGCAGTACTTC.

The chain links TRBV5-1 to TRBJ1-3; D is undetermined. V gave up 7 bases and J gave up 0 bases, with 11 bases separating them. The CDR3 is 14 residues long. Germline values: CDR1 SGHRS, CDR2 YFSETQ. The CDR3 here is CASSGTYSGNTIYF. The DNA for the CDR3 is TGCGCCAGCTCGGGCACATACTCTGGAAACACCATATATTTT.

CDR3 coding DNA: TGTGCCAGCAGCTCCGGACTAGCGGGGAACACCGGGGAGCTGTTTTTT. Its protein is CASSSGLAGNTGELFF. The V and J genes are TRBV7-9 and TRBJ2-2, with 11 positions matching TRBD2. The V segment lost 4 bases and the J segment 1 base; nucleotides outside the gene matches: 2. Germline V CDR1 and CDR2: SEHNR, FQNEAQ (reference sequence). The CDR3 length is 16 residues.

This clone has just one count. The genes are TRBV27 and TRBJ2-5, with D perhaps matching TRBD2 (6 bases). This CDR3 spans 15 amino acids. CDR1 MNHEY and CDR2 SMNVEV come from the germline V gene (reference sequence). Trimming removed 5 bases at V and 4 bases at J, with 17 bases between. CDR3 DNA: TGTGCCAGCAGTCTCCTAGAGGCGGGAAGAGAGACCCAGTACTTC. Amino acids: CASSLLEAGRETQYF.

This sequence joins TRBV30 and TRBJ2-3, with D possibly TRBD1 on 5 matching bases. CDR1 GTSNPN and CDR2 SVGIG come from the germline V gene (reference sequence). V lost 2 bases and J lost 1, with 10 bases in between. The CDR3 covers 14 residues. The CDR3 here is CAWSHQGGTDTQYF. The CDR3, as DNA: TGTGCCTGGAGTCACCAGGGCGGCACAGATACGCAGTATTTT.

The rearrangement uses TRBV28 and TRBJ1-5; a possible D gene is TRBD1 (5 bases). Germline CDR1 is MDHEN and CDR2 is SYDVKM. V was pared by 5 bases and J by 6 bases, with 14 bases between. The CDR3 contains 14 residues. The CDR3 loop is CASSPGGGFQPQHF. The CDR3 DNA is TGTGCCAGCAGTCCTGGTGGGGGGTTTCAGCCCCAGCATTTT.

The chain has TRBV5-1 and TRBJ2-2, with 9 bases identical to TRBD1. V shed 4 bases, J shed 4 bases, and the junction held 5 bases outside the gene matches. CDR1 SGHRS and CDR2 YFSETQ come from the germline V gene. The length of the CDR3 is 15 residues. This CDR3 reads CASSMGQGGTGELFF. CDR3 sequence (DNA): TGCGCCAGCAGCATGGGACAGGGTGGCACCGGGGAGCTGTTTTTT.

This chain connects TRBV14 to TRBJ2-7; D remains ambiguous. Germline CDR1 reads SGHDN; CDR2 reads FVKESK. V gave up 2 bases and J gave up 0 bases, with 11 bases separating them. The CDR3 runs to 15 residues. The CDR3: CASSQTGLYSYEQYF. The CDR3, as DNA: TGTGCCAGCAGCCAAACCGGTTTATACTCCTACGAGCAGTACTTC.

The CDR3 loop reads CASSLEGAGTGELFF. CDR3 sequence (DNA): TGCGCCAGCAGCTTGGAGGGGGCGGGCACCGGGGAGCTGTTTTTT. The chain recombines TRBV5-1 with TRBJ2-2; 7 nucleotides match TRBD1. The CDR3 has 15 amino acids. Germline values: CDR1 SGHRS, CDR2 YFSETQ. With V trimmed by 0 bases and J by 4 bases, 3 bases remained unmatched.

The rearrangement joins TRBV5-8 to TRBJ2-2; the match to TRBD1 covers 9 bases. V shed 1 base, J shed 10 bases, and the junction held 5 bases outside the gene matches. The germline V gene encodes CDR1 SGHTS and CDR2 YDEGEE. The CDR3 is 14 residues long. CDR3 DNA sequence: TGTGCCAGCAGCTTGACAGGGGGCTGGATGGAGCTGTTTTTT. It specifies CASSLTGGWMELFF.

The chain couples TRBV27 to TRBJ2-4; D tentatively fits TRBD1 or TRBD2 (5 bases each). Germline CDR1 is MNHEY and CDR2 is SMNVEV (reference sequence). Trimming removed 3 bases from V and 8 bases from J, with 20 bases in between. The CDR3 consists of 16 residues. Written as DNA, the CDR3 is TGTGCCAGCAGTTTCGGGGACCAGGGTTTTCGCGACATTCAGTACTTC. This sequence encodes CASSFGDQGFRDIQYF.

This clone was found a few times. The CDR3 is CASSLLGGGNKEAFF. CDR3 bases: TGTGCCAGCAGCCTCCTAGGTGGGGGGAACAAGGAAGCTTTCTTT. This chain connects TRBV11-2 to TRBJ1-1; tentatively, D is TRBD1 (5 bases). V was cut by 5 bases and J by 8 bases, with 21 bases left in between. The germline V gene encodes CDR1 SGHAT and CDR2 FQNNGV. This CDR3 has 15 amino acids.

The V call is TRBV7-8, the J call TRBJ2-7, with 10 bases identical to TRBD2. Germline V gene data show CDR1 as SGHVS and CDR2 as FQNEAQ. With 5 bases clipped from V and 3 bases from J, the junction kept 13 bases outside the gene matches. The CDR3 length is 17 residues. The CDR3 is CASSLTSGNPLFYEQYF. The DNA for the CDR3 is TGTGCCAGCAGCCTTACTAGCGGGAATCCCCTCTTCTACGAGCAGTACTTC.